The clone carrying this TCR beta chain came up once. Antigen specificity is unknown. The data were taken from a study of cytomegalovirus exposure and HLA in healthy donors. Study-wide points: According to a subsequent analysis, TCR clusters identified in the first cohort showed a tendency to co-occur across the roughly 120 validation repertoires.

The donors belonged to the approximately 110-subject validation cohort, separate from the roughly 710-subject first cohort. Only in-frame clones appear in the TCRdb table, and some are missing; sequencing was by immunoSEQ multiplex PCR. The data show about 220,000 clones, just over 85% seen once. Material: PBMCs. The clonotype originates from a woman under 30 in good health and CMV-seronegative.

The CDR3 sequence is CASRTSGRVEDTQYF. CDR3 nucleotide sequence: TGTGCCAGCAGAACTAGCGGGAGGGTGGAGGATACGCAGTATTTT. The chain couples TRBV6-1 to TRBJ2-3; TRBD2 aligns across 13 bases. CDR3 size: 15 residues. V lost 6 bases, J lost 6 bases, and 6 bases stayed unmatched. In germline, CDR1 is MNHNS, CDR2 SASEGT.